One sample yielded the 19 T cell receptor beta chains listed below, sequenced in a study of blood T cell repertoires in COVID-19. Sequencing used immunoSEQ multiplex PCR; TCRdb keeps in-frame clones, though not all of them. The table records more than 300,000 clones, 92% of them present only once. The specimen sequenced was PBMCs or T cells enriched from blood (not recorded which). The receptors derive from a woman under 40 who had recovered from COVID-19.

J is TRBJ1-1 and V is TRBV5-1; 12 bases line up with TRBD1. This CDR3 spans 16 amino acids. V was clipped by 4 bases and J by 3 bases; unmatched bases: 7. Germline V gene data show CDR1 as SGHRS and CDR2 as YFSETQ. The CDR3 spells CASSAGQGASDTEAFF. CDR3 in DNA: TGCGCCAGCAGCGCGGGACAGGGGGCATCCGACACTGAAGCTTTCTTT.

Remarks on this clone: In the same sample, other DNA sequences code for this CDR3. This rearrangement joins TRBV2 to TRBJ1-2; D perhaps matches TRBD1 (6 bases). The germline V gene has CDR1 SNHLY and CDR2 FYNNEI. The CDR3 sequence is 12 residues long. The ends were cut back, 2 bases at V and 5 bases at J, with 6 bases in the middle. This CDR3 reads CASSEQGYGYTF. The CDR3 nucleotides read TGTGCCAGCAGTGAACAGGGGTATGGCTACACCTTC.

The chain is built from TRBV7-2 and TRBJ1-2; a weak D match, TRBD1 (6 bases). Trimming removed 1 base at V and 4 bases at J, with 16 bases between. The CDR3 length is 16 residues. CDR1 and CDR2 (germline): SGHTA, FQGNSA. CDR3 nucleotide sequence: TGTGCCAGCAGCTTAGACAGTGGCCGGGACACCTATGGCTACACCTTC. Residues: CASSLDSGRDTYGYTF.

The chain recombines TRBV5-4 with TRBJ2-1; tentatively, D is TRBD2 (7 bases). The CDR3 covers 16 residues. From germline, CDR1 is SGHNT and CDR2 YYREEE (reference sequence). Trimming removed 0 bases from V and 7 bases from J, with 17 bases in between. Written as DNA, the CDR3 is TGTGCCAGCAGCTTGGGAGGGGGGGCGTCTGGGAATGAGCAGTTCTTC. It codes for CASSLGGGASGNEQFF.

The chain joins TRBV12-3 or TRBV12-4 to TRBJ2-7, with TRBD2 identical over 8 bases. Unmatched junction bases numbered 7, after V lost 6 bases and J lost 6 bases. CDR3 size: 13 residues. The CDR3 region has the DNA TGTGCCAGCAGCAGGGCGGGGGGTCGCGAGCAGTACTTC. The encoded protein is CASSRAGGREQYF.

This sequence joins TRBV7-2 and TRBJ1-5, with D possibly being TRBD1 (5 bases). Germline-derived CDR1 and CDR2 are SGHTA and FQGNSA. The CDR3 is 14 residues long. The germline V and J ends were trimmed by 5 bases and 6 bases, with 14 bases remaining between them. This CDR3 reads CASSPRGAGQPQHF. The CDR3 region has the DNA TGTGCCAGCAGCCCAAGGGGCGCCGGTCAGCCCCAGCATTTT.

This clone was picked up one time. V is TRBV28 and J is TRBJ2-2; TRBD2 might be the D (7 bases). Germline CDR1 is MDHEN and CDR2 is SYDVKM. V was trimmed by 6 bases and J by 7 bases, leaving 21 bases between them. The CDR3 has 16 residues. The CDR3 DNA reads as TGTGCCAGCAGCTTTGGGGGGGGCGGGGAGCGCGGGGAGCTGTTTTTT. It yields the protein CASSFGGGGERGELFF.

This chain joins TRBV7-2 and TRBJ2-3; TRBD1 might be the D (5 bases). Germline CDR1 is SGHTA and CDR2 is FQGNSA. The CDR3 loop spans 15 amino acids. V was trimmed by 6 bases and J by 3 bases, leaving 16 bases between them. The CDR3 DNA sequence: TGTGCCAGCAGTAGGTTGACAGAACGGACAGATACGCAGTATTTT. Protein product: CASSRLTERTDTQYF.

The chain joins TRBV11-3 to TRBJ2-6; the D is unclear. The V end lost 5 bases, the J end lost 0 bases, and 5 bases lay between the germline ends. This CDR3 is built from 14 residues. Germline assignment: CDR1 SGHNT and CDR2 YENEEA. The CDR3 DNA reads as TGTGCCAGCAGCCAGGCCTCTGGGGCCAACGTCCTGACTTTC. Translated, it gives CASSQASGANVLTF.

V and J are TRBV2 and TRBJ1-5; D is possibly TRBD1 (6 bases). Trimming took off 2 bases at V and 6 bases at J, with 14 bases between the two ends. The CDR3 is made up of 15 amino acids. Looked up from germline, CDR1 is SNHLY and CDR2 is FYNNEI. The CDR3 region is CASSELSGARQPQHF. CDR3 nucleotides: TGTGCCAGCAGTGAATTGTCAGGGGCGCGTCAGCCCCAGCATTTT.

The chain recombines TRBV3-1 (or the pseudogene TRBV3-2) with TRBJ1-4; 7 bases are shared with TRBD1. CDR3 size: 17 residues. The J segment lost 0 bases and the V segment lost 5 bases, leaving 9 bases of the junction unmatched. Germline V lookup: CDR1 LGHDT, CDR2 YNNKEL (reference sequence). The CDR3 loop is CASSLRTGRATNEKLFF. The CDR3, as DNA: TGTGCCAGCAGCTTACGGACAGGACGTGCAACTAATGAAAAACTGTTTTTT.

The genes are TRBV28 and TRBJ1-1; D is unclear. This CDR3 has 14 amino acids. Germline CDR1 and CDR2: MDHEN and SYDVKM. Trimming left V 5 bases short and J 11 bases short, with 21 bases between. CDR3 DNA: TGTGCCAGCAGTCCACTGTCCCTAGAAAACCGGGCTTTCTTT. Translation gives CASSPLSLENRAFF.

The chain recombines TRBV12-3 or TRBV12-4 with TRBJ2-5; D remains ambiguous. V was shortened by 3 bases and J by 5 bases, with 10 bases between the two germline ends. The CDR3 is 13 residues long. CDR3 sequence (DNA): TGTGCCAGCAGTTTGAATCTCGGGGAGACCCAGTACTTC. Protein sequence: CASSLNLGETQYF.

V gene TRBV5-1 combines with J gene TRBJ2-1; 14 positions agree with TRBD2. Germline assignment: CDR1 SGHRS and CDR2 YFSETQ. The CDR3 runs to 17 residues. V lost 7 bases and J lost 7; bases outside the gene matches: 13. For the CDR3, the DNA is TGCGCCAGCGCCGGACTAGCGGGAGGACCCGAGAGGAATGAGCAGTTCTTC. Translated, it gives CASAGLAGGPERNEQFF.

The genes are TRBV19 and TRBJ1-1; D gene unclear. CDR3 length: 13 residues. V lost 0 bases and J 8 bases, leaving 10 bases between the germline ends. Germline V gene lookup returns CDR1 LNHDA and CDR2 SQIVND (reference sequence). CDR3 protein: CASSIEARAEAFF. The CDR3 coding sequence is TGTGCCAGTAGTATAGAGGCCAGAGCGGAAGCTTTCTTT.

This rearrangement joins TRBV2 to TRBJ1-4; D is possibly TRBD1 (6 bases). V lost 4 bases to trimming and J lost 2 bases, with 8 bases between them. In germline, CDR1 is SNHLY, CDR2 FYNNEI. The CDR3 contains 14 residues. The CDR3 spells CASSVTGTNEKLFF. For the CDR3, the DNA is TGTGCCAGCAGTGTCACAGGGACTAATGAAAAACTGTTTTTT.

The chain couples TRBV6-5 to TRBJ2-3; TRBD1 aligns across 8 bases. The CDR3 covers 13 residues. Germline values: CDR1 MNHEY, CDR2 SVGAGI. Here the CDR3 reads CAAGGGGTDTQYF. CDR3 DNA: TGTGCTGCAGGGGGCGGGGGCACAGATACGCAGTATTTT.

The chain uses TRBV7-8 and TRBJ2-7; D is perhaps TRBD2 (5 bases). The V and J ends lost 7 bases and 6 bases respectively, with 19 bases between them. The CDR3 length is 14 residues. Germline CDR1 is SGHVS and CDR2 is FQNEAQ. The CDR3 DNA sequence: TGTGCCAGCATGCCAAAACTAGGAGGCCGCGAGCAGTACTTC. It is translated as CASMPKLGGREQYF.

The CDR3 region is CASTPGGGNTIYF. The CDR3 DNA is TGCGCCAGCACTCCCGGGGGTGGAAACACCATATATTTT. The V call is TRBV10-2, the J call TRBJ1-3, with D maybe TRBD1 (5 bases). The CDR3 totals 13 residues. Germline CDR1 is WSHSY and CDR2 is SAAADI. V lost 7 bases and J lost 3, with 10 bases in between.